A selection of T cell receptor beta chains follows, all from one sample in a study of human T cells and chemical hapten exposure. A single record per CDR3 protein comes from TCRdb applying MiXCR to the RACE reads. In the table there are approximately 320,000 distinct CDR3 sequences, around 5.5% of which are singletons. The sequencing here drew on whole blood, taken in connection with sensitization to the hapten diphenylcyclopropenone (DPC). These receptors originate from a woman aged 18-29 years with alopecia areata. Some clones in this sample may be carry-over from other donors' samples. The CDR3 runs from the conserved cysteine through the conserved F or W.

TRBJ1-1 TRBV18 CASSLAPMNTEAFF
TRBJ2-7 TRBV20-1 CSAGLAGTRSSEQYF
TRBJ2-5 TRBV12-3/TRBV12-4 CATTGGSRETQYF
TRBJ2-1 TRBV7-9 CASSSGAGGIWYNEQFF
TRBJ1-5 TRBV19 CASSIGAPGRRNQPQHF
TRBJ2-7 TRBV3-1 CASSQTPTSYEQYF
TRBJ1-3 TRBV28 CASSLYRDFSSGNTIYF
TRBJ2-7 TRBV10-3 CATTADDFGEQYF
TRBJ2-7 TRBV4-2 CASSQDLTGGLDEQYF
TRBJ2-4 TRBV7-3 CASSLNSLRRAKNIQYF
TRBJ2-7 TRBV10-3 CAISRDIGRGEQYF
TRBJ2-1 TRBV20-1 CSVSSYNEQFF
TRBJ1-3 TRBV11-2 CASSLVIGISGNTIYF
TRBJ2-2 TRBV6-5 CASNGLSGELFF
TRBJ1-1 TRBV7-2 CASSLYRASEAFF
TRBJ2-1 TRBV10-3 CAISESRALGTSGETYNEQFF
TRBJ2-4 TRBV20-1 CSAPVLAGGPAKNIQYF
TRBJ1-5 TRBV5-1 CASSEQTGAQPQHF
TRBJ1-2 TRBV4-3 CASSQDRGSNDGYTF
TRBJ2-5 TRBV5-1 CASSPGQGLETQYF
TRBJ1-2 TRBV4-3 CASSQDFRSNYGYTF
TRBJ1-2 TRBV2 CASSPRGGEGYTF
TRBJ2-3 TRBV7-9 CASSLSGPTDTQYF
TRBJ1-5 TRBV5-4 CASSPGPDQPQHF
TRBJ1-6 TRBV5-1 CASSLGWGDSPLHF
TRBJ1-1 TRBV6-5 CASNLGQENTEAFF
TRBJ1-1 TRBV6-6 CASSYGTGGTEAFF
TRBJ1-1 TRBV13 CASSFRSGGRGYTEAFF
TRBJ2-3 TRBV28 CASSSPGAASLDTQYF
TRBJ2-4 TRBV3-1 CASSQDSGNIQYF
TRBJ2-1 TRBV12-3/TRBV12-4 CASSLQVARGTGDFF
TRBJ2-6 TRBV19 CASSITQGWGANVLTF
TRBJ1-2 TRBV7-9 CASRYGTGNSLTLQGYTF
TRBJ1-4 TRBV5-1 CASSSGRPGQGAEKLFF
TRBJ2-3 TRBV9 CASSVSTGGTDTQYF
TRBJ2-7 TRBV6-1 CASSEQGADEQYF
TRBJ1-1 TRBV7-2 CASSSTGTGEAFF
TRBJ2-4 TRBV6-5 CASSYSTGVAKNIQYF
TRBJ1-1 TRBV18 CASSRETGGNTEAFF
TRBJ2-2 TRBV3-1 CASSRQTDTGELFF
TRBJ1-2 TRBV12-3/TRBV12-4 CASVYGSAEIYDYTF
TRBJ1-4 TRBV7-8 CASSPGRNEKLFF
TRBJ2-7 TRBV3-1 CASSQDVGYHEQYF
TRBJ2-5 TRBV5-1 CASSDWTSGGQETQYF
TRBJ1-2 TRBV20-1 CSANDDSGGYGYTF
TRBJ1-2 TRBV29-1 CSVAGTGNYGYTF
TRBJ1-1 TRBV7-3 CASSFSGYTEAFF
TRBJ1-4 TRBV18 CASSPLPGTAVEKLFF
TRBJ1-1 TRBV29-1 CSVERRGKNTEAFF
TRBJ2-1 TRBV20-1 CSARDQEGSSYNEQFF
TRBJ2-1 TRBV5-6 CASSLDVSSYNEQFF
TRBJ2-3 TRBV6-5 CASRPAGSPDTQYF
TRBJ1-1 TRBV11-2 CASLPITGGITEAFF
TRBJ1-1 TRBV6-1 CASSEVLGRGTEAFF
TRBJ1-1 TRBV11-2 CASSLDLNTEAFF
TRBJ1-6 TRBV6-2/TRBV6-3 CASSRGQGAASPLHF
TRBJ1-2 TRBV2 CASSGQTGYYGYTF
TRBJ1-1 TRBV10-1 CARPGGPTEAFF
TRBJ2-3 TRBV4-1 CASSQEGTGVYTDTQYF
TRBJ1-5 TRBV5-5 CASSLVGQGIAGQPQHF